The next 28 T cell receptor beta chains were all read from a single sample in a study of cytomegalovirus exposure and HLA in healthy donors. The PCR used 60 Vbeta and 13 Jbeta primers. Using immunoSEQ multiplex PCR, the repertoire was profiled, and TCRdb retains in-frame clones only, with some absent. This listing includes tens of thousands of clones. The source material was PBMCs. The receptors were sampled from a woman aged 40-49 years in good health and CMV-seropositive.

J is TRBJ2-7 and V is TRBV28; no reliable D call. The CDR3 runs 13 residues. From germline, CDR1 is MDHEN and CDR2 SYDVKM. V dropped 5 bases and J dropped 0 bases, with 8 bases sitting between them. CDR3 protein: CASSPPSSYEQYF. Written as DNA, the CDR3 is TGTGCCAGCAGTCCCCCCAGCTCCTACGAGCAGTACTTC.

The CDR3 is CASSPDRNYGYTF. In nucleotides, the CDR3 is TGTGCCAGCAGTCCAGACAGAAACTATGGCTACACCTTC. This sequence joins TRBV11-1 and TRBJ1-2; perhaps TRBD1 as D (5 bases). V gave up 6 bases and J gave up 2 bases, with 10 bases separating them. This CDR3 is 13 amino acids long. The germline V gene encodes CDR1 SGHAT and CDR2 FQDESV (reference sequence).

The chain uses TRBV19 and TRBJ2-1; the match to TRBD2 covers 9 bases. Germline values: CDR1 LNHDA, CDR2 SQIVND (reference sequence). The J segment lost 0 bases and the V segment lost 10 bases, leaving 16 bases of the junction unmatched. This CDR3 region has 18 residues. The CDR3 nucleotides are TGTGCCAAGCCGGAAACTAGCGGGCCATCGGGCTCCTACAATGAGCAGTTCTTC. This encodes CAKPETSGPSGSYNEQFF.

The V call is TRBV20-1, the J call TRBJ2-5; D gene unclear. Germline assignment: CDR1 DFQATT and CDR2 SNEGSKA (reference sequence). The germline V and J ends were trimmed by 5 bases and 2 bases, with 6 bases remaining between them. The CDR3 runs to 11 residues. The CDR3 nucleotides are TGCAGTGCTTCTAGTCAAGAGACCCAGTACTTC. Translating it yields CSASSQETQYF.

The chain is built from TRBV20-1 and TRBJ1-1; a weak D match, TRBD1 (5 bases). Trimming shortened V by 6 bases and J by 4 bases, and 9 bases separated the two germline ends. The CDR3 is 11 residues long. In germline, CDR1 is DFQATT, CDR2 SNEGSKA (reference sequence). CDR3 DNA sequence: TGCAGTGCAGGAAGGGGCACTGAAGCTTTCTTT. Translation: CSAGRGTEAFF.

The chain couples TRBV7-2 to TRBJ1-4, with TRBD1 matching 9 bases. Germline CDR1 reads SGHTA; CDR2 reads FQGNSA. J lost 7 bases, V lost 2 bases, and 5 bases had no gene match. The CDR3 length is 15 residues. CDR3 nucleotides: TGTGCCAGCAGCTTACCGGGACAGGGAGGTGAAAAACTGTTTTTT. Encoded protein: CASSLPGQGGEKLFF. Drawing the rest from reference TRBV7-2 and TRBJ1-4, the complete variable domain is GAGVSQSPSNKVTEKGKDVELRCDPISGHTALYWYRQSLGQGLEFLIYFQGNSAPDKSGLPSDRFSAERTGGSVSTLTIQRTQQEDSAVYLCASSLPGQGGEKLFFGSGTQLSVL.

The chain carries TRBV9 and TRBJ2-7; perhaps TRBD1 as D (5 bases). Germline V gives CDR1 SGDLS, CDR2 YYNGEE. CDR3 length: 16 residues. Trimming took off 2 bases at V and 4 bases at J, with 19 bases between the two ends. In DNA, the CDR3 is TGTGCCAGCAGCGTTTTCCCCACCCGGACAAAGTACGAGCAGTACTTC. Protein product: CASSVFPTRTKYEQYF.

CDR3 bases: TGTGCCAGCAGCCGCGGGACTAGCGGCCAAGAGACCCAGTACTTC. This encodes CASSRGTSGQETQYF. The V and J genes are TRBV6-5 and TRBJ2-5; 11 nucleotides line up with TRBD2. CDR1 is MNHEY and CDR2 is SVGAGI in the germline V gene. The CDR3 runs to 15 residues. The V and J ends lost 6 bases and 1 base, in that order; junction bases with no gene match: 4.

The chain couples TRBV5-1 to TRBJ2-2, with TRBD1 matching over 7 bases. The germline V gene has CDR1 SGHRS and CDR2 YFSETQ. The CDR3 extends over 14 amino acids. V trimming: 0 bases; J trimming: 8 bases; junction bases outside the gene matches: 4. The CDR3 protein is CASSLVPGGGELFF. In DNA, the CDR3 is TGCGCCAGCAGCTTGGTCCCAGGGGGAGGGGAGCTGTTTTTT.

The chain recombines TRBV29-1 with TRBJ2-1, with D maybe TRBD2 (6 bases). The V gene's germline CDR1 is SQVTM and CDR2 ANQGSEA. Trimming pared 7 bases from V and 7 bases from J, leaving 17 bases between. This CDR3 has 13 amino acids. The CDR3 DNA follows: TGCAGCGCCGGATCGGGAGTCGATAATGAGCAGTTCTTC. It specifies CSAGSGVDNEQFF.

The J gene is TRBJ1-1, the V gene TRBV9, with 7 bases lining up with TRBD1. The V gene's germline CDR1 is SGDLS and CDR2 YYNGEE. Trimming cost V 0 bases and J 5 bases; bases outside gene matches: 7. The CDR3 spans 15 residues. DNA for the CDR3: TGTGCCAGCAGCGTAGCAGGGGGATTGGGTACTGAAGCTTTCTTT. This codes for CASSVAGGLGTEAFF.

The chain is built from TRBV7-7 and TRBJ2-2; D is perhaps TRBD2 (6 bases). Germline CDR1 SSHAT, CDR2 FNYEAQ (reference sequence). CDR3 length equals 15 residues. Between the trimmed V and J ends, which lost 5 bases and 6 bases, there was a span of 16 bases. The CDR3 bases are TGTGCCAGCAGCCTCTTAGTGGGGGGTCCCGGGGAGCTGTTTTTT. Its protein product is CASSLLVGGPGELFF.

The chain links TRBV29-1 to TRBJ2-1, with D maybe TRBD1 (6 bases). This CDR3 comprises 13 residues. Germline assignment: CDR1 SQVTM and CDR2 ANQGSEA. The germline V and J ends were trimmed by 6 bases and 0 bases, with 9 bases remaining between them. CDR3 sequence reads: CSVADSSYNEQFF. In DNA, the CDR3 is TGCAGCGTGGCGGACAGCTCCTACAATGAGCAGTTCTTC.

The V gene is TRBV20-1, the J gene TRBJ2-7; possibly TRBD1 for D (6 bases). The CDR3 length is 11 residues. The germline gives CDR1 DFQATT, CDR2 SNEGSKA (reference sequence). V gave up 3 bases and J gave up 4 bases, with 7 bases separating them. The CDR3 DNA follows: TGCAGTGCTAGTAGGGGGTACGAGCAGTACTTC. Protein sequence: CSASRGYEQYF.

The rearrangement links TRBV7-8 to TRBJ2-7, with 7 bases matching TRBD1. Germline values: CDR1 SGHVS, CDR2 FQNEAQ. This CDR3 spans 15 amino acids. Trimming at V came to 3 bases and at J to 2 bases, leaving 7 bases not matched to a gene. CDR3 loop: CASSFTGVAAYEQYF. The CDR3 DNA sequence: TGTGCCAGCAGCTTCACAGGGGTGGCCGCCTACGAGCAGTACTTC. Based on the CDR3 plus reference TRBV7-8 and TRBJ2-7, the full variable domain is GAGVSQSPRYKVAKRGQDVALRCDPISGHVSLFWYQQALGQGPEFLTYFQNEAQLDKSGLPSDRFFAERPEGSVSTLKIQRTQQEDSAVYLCASSFTGVAAYEQYFGPGTRLTVT.

V is TRBV28 and J is TRBJ2-7; 9 bases agree with TRBD1. The trim removed 5 bases at V and 1 base at J, leaving 6 bases unmatched. This CDR3 contains 15 residues. CDR1 is MDHEN, CDR2 SYDVKM, per germline. CDR3: CASSKPGQGSYEQYF. The CDR3 bases are TGTGCCAGCAGTAAACCGGGACAGGGATCCTACGAGCAGTACTTC.

The V and J genes are TRBV18 and TRBJ1-2; 11 bases agree with TRBD1. Germline V gene sequence: CDR1 KGHSH, CDR2 LQKENI. With 4 bases clipped from V and 3 bases from J, the junction kept 4 bases outside the gene matches. The CDR3 sequence is 15 residues long. CDR3 in DNA: TGTGCCAGCTCACAGGACAGGGGGCCTCACTATGGCTACACCTTC. Translating gives CASSQDRGPHYGYTF. Full variable domain (outside the CDR3, taken from reference TRBV18 and TRBJ1-2): NAGVMQNPRHLVRRRGQEARLRCSPMKGHSHVYWYRQLPEEGLKFMVYLQKENIIDESGMPKERFSAEFPKEGPSILRIQQVVRGDSAAYFCASSQDRGPHYGYTFGSGTRLTVV.

The chain combines TRBV7-9 with TRBJ1-2; D gene uncertain. This CDR3 spans 13 amino acids. Germline assignment: CDR1 SEHNR and CDR2 FQNEAQ (reference sequence). V dropped 7 bases and J dropped 2 bases, with 11 bases sitting between them. This CDR3 reads CASNPTGNYGYTF. CDR3 DNA: TGTGCCAGCAACCCTACGGGGAACTATGGCTACACCTTC.

The rearrangement joins TRBV30 to TRBJ1-2; 7 nucleotides agree with TRBD1. This CDR3 has 15 residues. Germline V gives CDR1 GTSNPN, CDR2 SVGIG (reference sequence). With V trimmed by 0 bases and J by 6 bases, 10 bases remained unmatched. CDR3 loop: CAWSVRRQGWDGYTF. CDR3 bases: TGTGCCTGGAGTGTACGGAGACAGGGTTGGGATGGCTACACCTTC.

The chain joins TRBV5-4 to TRBJ2-5; D perhaps matches TRBD1 (5 bases). V was cut by 0 bases and J by 1 base, with 13 bases left in between. The CDR3 loop spans 16 amino acids. The germline V gene encodes CDR1 SGHNT and CDR2 YYREEE (reference sequence). In DNA, the CDR3 is TGTGCCAGCAGCTTGGGCAGGAATGGGGCCCAAGAGACCCAGTACTTC. Translating gives CASSLGRNGAQETQYF.

The chain carries TRBV5-5 and TRBJ2-2; D is possibly TRBD2 (6 bases). Germline CDR1 reads SGHKS; CDR2 reads YYEKEE (reference sequence). Trimming left V 4 bases short and J 7 bases short, with 20 bases between. The CDR3 has 16 residues. CDR3 sequence: CASSLPPSSVYGELFF. The CDR3 DNA is TGTGCCAGCAGCCTCCCGCCGTCTAGCGTATACGGGGAGCTGTTTTTT.

The chain has TRBV5-4 and TRBJ2-5; the match to TRBD2 covers 12 bases. Trimming cost V 4 bases and J 4 bases; bases outside gene matches: 2. The CDR3 consists of 14 residues. CDR1 SGHNT and CDR2 YYREEE come from the germline V gene (reference sequence). CDR3 in amino acids: CASSEGLAGETQYF. The CDR3 DNA follows: TGTGCCAGCAGCGAGGGACTAGCGGGAGAGACCCAGTACTTC.

V usage is TRBV10-1 and J usage is TRBJ1-1; TRBD1 matches 8 bases. Unmatched junction bases numbered 4, after V lost 3 bases and J lost 4 bases. CDR1 WNHNN and CDR2 SYGVQD come from the germline V gene (reference sequence). CDR3 size: 14 residues. The CDR3 loop is CASSDDRGITEAFF. The CDR3 nucleotides read TGCGCCAGCAGTGACGACAGGGGAATCACTGAAGCTTTCTTT.

The chain has TRBV19 and TRBJ2-2; TRBD1 aligns across 8 bases. V lost 5 bases and J lost 5; bases outside the gene matches: 7. In germline, CDR1 is LNHDA, CDR2 SQIVND (reference sequence). CDR3 length equals 15 residues. The DNA of the CDR3 is TGTGCCAGTAGTCCAAGGACAGGGTCGACCGGGGAGCTGTTTTTT. This codes for CASSPRTGSTGELFF.

The V and J genes are TRBV7-8 and TRBJ1-1, with 7 bases matching TRBD1. From germline, CDR1 is SGHVS and CDR2 FQNEAQ. The CDR3 sequence is 14 residues long. V was clipped by 1 base and J by 5 bases; unmatched bases: 4. Written as DNA, the CDR3 is TGTGCCAGCAGCTTAGTGTCAGGGGGGACTGAAGCTTTCTTT. Translating gives CASSLVSGGTEAFF.

V usage is TRBV4-1 and J usage is TRBJ2-7; 12 bases are a match to TRBD1. In germline, CDR1 is MGHRA, CDR2 YSYEKL. The CDR3 totals 18 residues. With 3 bases clipped from V and 2 bases from J, the junction kept 11 bases outside the gene matches. The CDR3: CASSHRIPGQGAAYEQYF. The CDR3 bases are TGCGCCAGCAGCCACAGGATACCGGGACAGGGGGCAGCCTACGAGCAGTACTTC.

The rearrangement uses TRBV4-1 and TRBJ1-5, with 8 positions matching TRBD1. Trimming removed 2 bases from V and 4 bases from J; junction bases left unmatched: 7. This CDR3 has 16 residues. Looked up from germline, CDR1 is MGHRA and CDR2 is YSYEKL. Here the CDR3 DNA reads TGCGCCAGCAGCCAATTTCAGGGGGCCCTTAATCAGCCCCAGCATTTT. Translating it yields CASSQFQGALNQPQHF.

V usage is TRBV19 and J usage is TRBJ1-2; D might be TRBD1 (5 bases). Germline-derived CDR1 and CDR2 are LNHDA and SQIVND (reference sequence). CDR3 length: 15 residues. V was shortened by 5 bases and J by 3 bases, with 16 bases between the two germline ends. This CDR3 reads CASSAPGGSDYGYTF. The CDR3 region has the DNA TGTGCCAGTAGTGCACCCGGGGGGAGCGACTATGGCTACACCTTC.